The 11 T cell receptor beta chains below come from one sample, sequenced in a study of cytomegalovirus exposure and HLA in healthy donors. Primers for the PCR totalled 60 Vbeta and 13 Jbeta. Profiled with immunoSEQ multiplex PCR; TCRdb holds only in-frame clones, not every one. This sample yields about 140,000 clones, of which roughly three quarters are seen a single time; roughly 1.1% belongs to the top ten. Sequenced material: PBMCs. Source of these receptors: a male donor in good health and CMV-seronegative.

The CDR3 loop is CASSALLAGGRGDTQYF. The CDR3 DNA follows: TGTGCCAGCAGCGCCTTACTAGCGGGGGGCCGGGGAGATACGCAGTATTTT. V usage is TRBV11-2 and J usage is TRBJ2-3; TRBD2 matches at 12 bases. The junction had 11 bases not matched to a gene; V was cut back by 5 bases and J by 5 bases. The CDR3 length is 17 residues. Per the germline V gene, CDR1 is SGHAT and CDR2 is FQNNGV. The full variable domain, in which reference TRBV11-2 and TRBJ2-3 provide the parts outside the CDR3, is EAGVAQSPRYKIIEKRQSVAFWCNPISGHATLYWYQQILGQGPKLLIQFQNNGVVDDSQLPKDRFSAERLKGVDSTLKIQPAKLEDSAVYLCASSALLAGGRGDTQYFGPGTRLTVL.

The chain is built from TRBV14 and TRBJ2-7; D remains ambiguous. This CDR3 comprises 11 residues. Trimming removed 2 bases at V and 5 bases at J, with 4 bases between. Looked up from germline, CDR1 is SGHDN and CDR2 is FVKESK. As DNA, the CDR3 is TGTGCCAGCAGCCAATGGCACGAGCAGTACTTC. Protein: CASSQWHEQYF.

The chain carries TRBV5-1 and TRBJ2-7; TRBD1 might be the D (6 bases). CDR1 and CDR2 (germline): SGHRS, YFSETQ. The V end was cut by 4 bases, the J end by 3 bases, with 20 bases between. The CDR3 runs to 16 residues. The CDR3 reads CASSLEGGASYYEQYF. DNA for the CDR3: TGCGCCAGCAGCCTGGAAGGGGGAGCCTCGTACTACGAGCAGTACTTC.

J is TRBJ2-5 and V is TRBV7-2; 8 nucleotides agree with TRBD2. Trimming cost V 5 bases and J 4 bases; bases outside gene matches: 9. From germline, CDR1 is SGHTA and CDR2 FQGNSA. The CDR3 loop spans 15 amino acids. Here the CDR3 reads CASSPGLERVETQYF. The DNA of the CDR3 is TGTGCCAGCAGCCCGGGACTAGAGAGAGTAGAGACCCAGTACTTC.

The J gene is TRBJ1-2, the V gene TRBV6-6, with TRBD1 matching over 8 bases. CDR1 MNHNY and CDR2 SVGAGI come from the germline V gene (reference sequence). CDR3 length: 12 residues. The V gene end was trimmed by 6 bases and the J gene end by 7 bases; junction bases not matched to a gene: 4. CDR3 in DNA: TGTGCCAGCAGCCGCAGGGGGCCTGGCTACACCTTC. This gives the protein CASSRRGPGYTF.

J is TRBJ2-2 and V is TRBV13; the match to TRBD1 covers 7 bases. The V gene's germline CDR1 is PRHDT and CDR2 FYEKMQ (reference sequence). The CDR3 sequence is 17 residues long. Unmatched junction bases numbered 16, after V lost 8 bases and J lost 4 bases. The CDR3 region is CASRSAPTGEGTGELFF. CDR3 nucleotides: TGTGCCAGCCGCTCGGCCCCCACAGGGGAAGGCACCGGGGAGCTGTTTTTT.

The V gene is TRBV2, the J gene TRBJ1-3; D perhaps matches TRBD1 (5 bases). Between the trimmed V and J ends, which lost 4 bases and 10 bases, there was a span of 14 bases. The CDR3 extends over 13 amino acids. The germline V gene encodes CDR1 SNHLY and CDR2 FYNNEI. Here the CDR3 DNA reads TGTGCCAGCAGTGGTGAGACGCGGGGGACCATATATTTT. This codes for CASSGETRGTIYF. The entire variable domain, with the rest obtained from reference TRBV2 and TRBJ1-3, is as follows: EPEVTQTPSHQVTQMGQEVILRCVPISNHLYFYWYRQILGQKVEFLVSFYNNEISEKSEIFDDQFSVERPDGSNFTLKIRSTKLEDSAMYFCASSGETRGTIYFGEGSWLTVV.

The V gene is TRBV5-4, the J gene TRBJ2-5; 9 positions agree with TRBD2. CDR1 is SGHNT, CDR2 YYREEE, per germline (reference sequence). The CDR3 has 16 amino acids. Trimming removed 3 bases from V and 4 bases from J; junction bases left unmatched: 10. DNA of the CDR3: TGTGCCAGCAGCTCTCGGCCAGCGGGGGGAGGAGAGACCCAGTACTTC. Its protein product is CASSSRPAGGGETQYF. Full variable domain (remainder filled in from reference TRBV5-4 and TRBJ2-5): ETGVTQSPTHLIKTRGQQVTLRCSSQSGHNTVSWYQQALGQGPQFIFQYYREEENGRGNFPPRFSGLQFPNYSSELNVNALELDDSALYLCASSSRPAGGGETQYFGPGTRLLVL.

V usage is TRBV5-6 and J usage is TRBJ2-4, with 7 bases identical to TRBD1. CDR1 and CDR2 from the germline V gene are SGHDT and YYEEEE. Losses at the gene ends were 4 bases for V and 0 bases for J; bases not matched to a gene: 16. This CDR3 has 19 residues. CDR3 sequence: CASSRDSGGSSKAKNIQYF. CDR3 nucleotide sequence: TGTGCCAGCAGCAGGGACAGTGGTGGAAGTAGTAAAGCCAAAAACATTCAGTACTTC.

This clone was seen more than once but under ten times. The chain recombines TRBV7-2 with TRBJ1-5, with a weak D call TRBD1 (6 bases). V lost 7 bases to trimming and J lost 3 bases, with 13 bases between them. This CDR3 is built from 14 residues. CDR1 is SGHTA, CDR2 FQGNSA, per germline. For the CDR3, the DNA is TGTGCCAGCACCAAACAGGGTTTCAATCAGCCCCAGCATTTT. Translated: CASTKQGFNQPQHF.

This rearrangement joins TRBV30 to TRBJ2-5; D may be TRBD2 (6 bases). V gave up 3 bases and J gave up 4 bases, with 12 bases separating them. The CDR3 is made up of 13 amino acids. The V gene's germline CDR1 is GTSNPN and CDR2 SVGIG (reference sequence). The CDR3 loop reads CAWRPAGRETQYF. CDR3 in DNA: TGTGCCTGGAGGCCCGCGGGACGAGAGACCCAGTACTTC.